This T cell receptor beta chain originates from a study of technical replicates of blood from a few donors. Clones were read by immunoSEQ multiplex PCR, and TCRdb kept only the in-frame ones, dropping some. The sample lists 60,000 to 90,000 clones, 95% to 98% occurring once. Trimming at V came to 6 bases and at J to 5 bases, leaving 11 bases not matched to a gene. This CDR3 has 15 residues. Germline V gene lookup returns CDR1 SEHNR and CDR2 FQNEAQ (reference sequence). V gene TRBV7-9 combines with J gene TRBJ1-1; 8 nucleotides match TRBD1. The sequence came from a human donor in good health. Sequencing used T cells isolated from PBMCs. The CDR3 loop is CASRFGGQGKTEAFF. The CDR3 DNA reads as TGTGCCAGCAGATTCGGCGGACAGGGAAAAACTGAAGCTTTCTTT.